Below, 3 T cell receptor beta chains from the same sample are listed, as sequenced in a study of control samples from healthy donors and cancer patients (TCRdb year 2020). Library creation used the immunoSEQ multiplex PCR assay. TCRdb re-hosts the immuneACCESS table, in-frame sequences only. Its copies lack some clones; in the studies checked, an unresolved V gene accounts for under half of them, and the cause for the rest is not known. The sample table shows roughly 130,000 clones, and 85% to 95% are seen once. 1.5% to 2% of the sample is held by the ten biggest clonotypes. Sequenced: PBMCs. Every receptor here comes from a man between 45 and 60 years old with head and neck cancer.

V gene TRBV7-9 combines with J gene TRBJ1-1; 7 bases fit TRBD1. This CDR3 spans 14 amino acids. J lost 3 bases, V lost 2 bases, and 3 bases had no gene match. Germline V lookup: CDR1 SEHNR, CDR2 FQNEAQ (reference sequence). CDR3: CASSLNRGDTEAFF. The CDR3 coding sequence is TGTGCCAGCAGCTTAAACAGGGGCGACACTGAAGCTTTCTTT.

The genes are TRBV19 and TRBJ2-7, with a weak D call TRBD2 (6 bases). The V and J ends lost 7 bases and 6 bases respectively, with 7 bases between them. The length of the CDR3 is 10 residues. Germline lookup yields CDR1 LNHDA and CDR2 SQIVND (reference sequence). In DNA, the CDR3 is TGTGCCAGTACCGGGAGCGAGCAGTACTTC. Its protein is CASTGSEQYF.

The CDR3 DNA follows: TGTGCCTGGGGAGCACAGGGTATACCTAACTATGGCTACACCTTC. Its translation: CAWGAQGIPNYGYTF. The rearrangement links TRBV30 to TRBJ1-2; the D gene is possibly TRBD1 (6 bases). Germline CDR1 and CDR2: GTSNPN and SVGIG (reference sequence). Trimming took off 5 bases at V and 0 bases at J, with 16 bases between the two ends. There are 15 residues in the CDR3.